These T cell receptor beta chains were read from a single sample in a study of cytomegalovirus exposure and HLA in healthy donors. Measured with immunoSEQ multiplex PCR; TCRdb has only the in-frame clones, and not every one. The top ten clones hold around 1.4% of a sample with about 160,000 clones, around 76% of them seen once. Specimen: PBMCs. The receptors come from a man aged 55-75 years in good health and CMV-seronegative. Both conserved end residues are part of each CDR3. A clone size is listed for some rows: how often the clone was seen (once, few, many), or a class if it is expanded.

TRBJ2-2	-	TRBV5-3	CARSLARVPGELFF
TRBJ2-1	-	TRBV7-2	CASSLVGTSGYNEQFF
TRBJ2-4	-	TRBV30	CAWKTGGRAKNIQYF
TRBJ2-7	-	TRBV5-1	CASSLRGLEDEQYF
TRBJ2-3	once	TRBV5-1	CASSLGTSGADTQYF
TRBJ1-3	-	TRBV9	CASSSGGPSGGNTIYF
TRBJ2-1	-	TRBV27	CASSLRWRDYNEQFF
TRBJ2-1	few	TRBV7-7	CASSSGTSGYNEQFF
TRBJ1-3	-	TRBV6-5	CASSYSGRAGNTIYF
TRBJ2-7	-	TRBV7-8	CASSLVGRSYEQYF
TRBJ1-5	few	TRBV19	CASSPTGGSAHQPQHF
TRBJ1-1	-	TRBV7-2	CASSWGRGAFF
TRBJ2-1	-	TRBV11-3	CASSLEGGPYNEQFF
TRBJ1-5	-	TRBV7-2	CASSPGNRVNQPQHF
TRBJ1-3	-	TRBV11-3	CASSLGARNTIYF
TRBJ2-5	once	TRBV28	CASRGQEETQYF
TRBJ1-4	-	TRBV28	CASRGGAENEKLFF
TRBJ2-1	-	TRBV9	CASTSGTSGAYPTLEQFF
TRBJ2-7	-	TRBV27	CASKLGQVGYEQYF